The rows below give T cell receptor beta chains drawn from one sample of a study of blood T cell repertoires in COVID-19. The protocol was immunoSEQ multiplex PCR, while the TCRdb copy is restricted to in-frame clones and leaves out a portion. The profile shows over 200,000 clones, 84% of them singletons. Sequencing used PBMCs or T cells enriched from blood (not recorded which). These TCRs come from a woman aged 40 to 49 who had recovered from COVID-19. Each CDR3 is given with its conserved first and last residue. Each record gives: D gene, clone size, V gene, J gene, CDR3 DNA, CDR3 protein. A D gene is named only where the DNA matches it firmly. Clone size is stated in some rows and not others, as once, few, many or a class when expanded.

.	.	TRBV30	TRBJ2-2	TGTGCCTGGAGTGTATCAACGATCATTCAGGGCCCCGGGGAGCTGTTTTTT	CAWSVSTIIQGPGELFF
.	.	TRBV29-1	TRBJ1-2	TGCAGCGTTGAAGTGGTAAAGGGAGTATCTGGCTACACCTTC	CSVEVVKGVSGYTF
.	.	TRBV24-1	TRBJ2-7	TGTGCCACCAGTGCCGGATTGACAGGATCCTACGAGCAGTACTTC	CATSAGLTGSYEQYF
TRBD1	.	TRBV27	TRBJ2-7	TGTGCCAGCAGGCCCGGGACAGGGGGCTCCGAGCAGTACTTC	CASRPGTGGSEQYF
.	.	TRBV4-1	TRBJ2-3	TGCGCCAGCAGCCCGGGGAGAGATATTAAGGGTACGCAGTATTTT	CASSPGRDIKGTQYF
TRBD2	.	TRBV18	TRBJ2-7	TGTGCCAGCTCGGGACTACTCAACGTCTACGAGCAGTACTTC	CASSGLLNVYEQYF
.	.	TRBV10-3	TRBJ2-5	TGTGCCATCAAAGGACAGCAAGAGACCCAGTACTTC	CAIKGQQETQYF
TRBD2	.	TRBV7-2	TRBJ2-5	TGTGCCAGCAGCTGGGGTGGAACTAGCGGGAGCGGAGAGACCCAGTACTTC	CASSWGGTSGSGETQYF
TRBD1	.	TRBV18	TRBJ1-5	TGTGCCAGCTCACCAGACAGGGGAAGTAGCAATCAGCCCCAGCATTTT	CASSPDRGSSNQPQHF
TRBD2	.	TRBV7-8	TRBJ2-1	TGTGCCAGCAGTCGATCTAGCGGCCAATACAATGAGCAGTTCTTC	CASSRSSGQYNEQFF
TRBD1	.	TRBV30	TRBJ1-2	TGTGCCTGGAGTCGGGACAGGGAAAGGAAGAATGGCTACACCTTC	CAWSRDRERKNGYTF
.	once	TRBV9	TRBJ1-4	TGTGCCAGCAGCCTCTCCCCCAGGGAAAATGAAAAACTGTTTTTT	CASSLSPRENEKLFF
.	.	TRBV3-1/TRBV3-2	TRBJ2-2	TGTGCCACCGGTTTCTCCGGGGAGCTGTTTTTT	CATGFSGELFF
.	once	TRBV5-1	TRBJ1-5	TGCGCCAGCAGCTTGGACAGTTTTAGCAATCAGCCCCAGCATTTT	CASSLDSFSNQPQHF
TRBD1	.	TRBV27	TRBJ2-6	TGTGCCAGCAGTCTCCGGACAGGTTCTGGGGCCAACGTCCTGACTTTC	CASSLRTGSGANVLTF
.	.	TRBV21-1	TRBJ2-7	TGTGCCAGCAGCAACCAAATTCCCCGAGTAGAGGACGAGCAGTACTTC	CASSNQIPRVEDEQYF
TRBD2	.	TRBV19	TRBJ2-1	TGTGCCAGTAGTATAGTTGCGGGAGGGATCGCCCACAATGAGCAGTTCTTC	CASSIVAGGIAHNEQFF
TRBD2	few	TRBV7-9	TRBJ2-1	TGTGCCAGCAGCTTATTTAGGCTAGCGGGAGTTCCGGGCTACAATGAGCAGTTCTTC	CASSLFRLAGVPGYNEQFF
.	once	TRBV30	TRBJ2-4	TGTGCCTGGAGTGAAGGGGTATCAAACATTCAGTACTTC	CAWSEGVSNIQYF
.	.	TRBV7-3	TRBJ2-1	TGTGCCAGCAGCGAGGGAGGACCCTACAATGAGCAGTTCTTC	CASSEGGPYNEQFF
.	.	TRBV6-5	TRBJ2-3	TGTGCCAGCAGATCCTTTGTAATGAGCCCAGATACGCAGTATTTT	CASRSFVMSPDTQYF
TRBD1	.	TRBV9	TRBJ1-1	TGTGCCAGCAGCGCTGACAGGGGTCCCACTGAAGCTTTCTTT	CASSADRGPTEAFF
.	.	TRBV27	TRBJ2-1	TGTGCCAGCAGTTCCCAGGGAACCTACAATGAGCAGTTCTTC	CASSSQGTYNEQFF
TRBD2	.	TRBV7-3	TRBJ2-7	TGTGCCAGCAGCTTAACGGGGCCGGGACTAGCGTTCTCCTACGAGCAGTACTTC	CASSLTGPGLAFSYEQYF
.	.	TRBV2	TRBJ2-2	TGTGCCAGCAGAGGAAACAGGGACACCGGGGAGCTGTTTTTT	CASRGNRDTGELFF
.	.	TRBV6-6	TRBJ1-5	TGTGCCAGCAGACTAGAGGAGCCCCAGCATTTT	CASRLEEPQHF
.	.	TRBV27	TRBJ1-4	TGTGCCAGCAGTTTAATGTTCCGGACAGATTTTAATGAAAAACTGTTTTTT	CASSLMFRTDFNEKLFF
TRBD1	once	TRBV4-2	TRBJ1-1	TGTGCCAGCAGCCCTGGACAGGGGTCGATAGCTTTCTTT	CASSPGQGSIAFF
TRBD1	.	TRBV4-1	TRBJ1-1	TGCGCCAGCAGCCGAGGGGACAGGGCGCACACTGAAGCTTTCTTT	CASSRGDRAHTEAFF
.	once	TRBV7-2	TRBJ1-5	TGTGCCAGCAGCTTAAACAGATGGGGCAATCAGCCCCAGCATTTT	CASSLNRWGNQPQHF
.	few	TRBV27	TRBJ2-4	TGTGCCAGCAGTTTATCGATCCAGAACATTCAGTACTTC	CASSLSIQNIQYF